Following are 23 T cell receptor beta chains from one sample sequenced in a study of T cell changes during pregnancy in multiple sclerosis. The assay was immunoSEQ multiplex PCR, and TCRdb's table has in-frame clones only and misses some. The table shows around 16,000 clones, with about 83% occurring only once. Sample: CD8+ T cells from peripheral blood mononuclear cells, taken after pregnancy. The receptors were sampled from a female donor in good health, enrolled as a control in a pregnancy study.

On this clone: One junction end disagrees with the germline gene, perhaps due to a read error. The rearrangement links TRBV7-2 to TRBJ2-7, with TRBD1 identical over 10 bases. The CDR3 spans 12 residues. The germline V gene has CDR1 SGHTA and CDR2 FQGNSA. CDR3 coding DNA: TGTGCCAGCAGCTACTCGCCGGGACAGGGGACGTTC. Translating gives CASSYSPGQGTF.

The rearrangement joins TRBV4-3 to TRBJ2-3; the D is unclear. V shed 4 bases and J shed 3 bases, with 14 bases lying between them. This CDR3 region has 15 residues. Germline V gene lookup returns CDR1 LGHNA and CDR2 YSLEER. The CDR3 DNA sequence: TGCGCCAGCAGCCCTGGGCCCAAGAGAACAGATACGCAGTATTTT. It specifies CASSPGPKRTDTQYF.

The CDR3, as DNA: TGCAGCGTTGAGGACAGGGACGAGCAGTACTTC. Protein sequence: CSVEDRDEQYF. The chain is built from TRBV29-1 and TRBJ2-7; 8 nucleotides match TRBD1. The CDR3 runs 11 residues. Per the germline V gene, CDR1 is SQVTM and CDR2 is ANQGSEA. V shed 3 bases, J shed 5 bases, and the junction held 0 bases outside the gene matches.

The CDR3 region has the DNA TGCGCCAGCAGCACAGGACAGTCCTACGAGCAGTACTTC. The encoded protein is CASSTGQSYEQYF. This sequence joins TRBV5-1 and TRBJ2-7, with D possibly matching TRBD1 (6 bases). Germline loops: CDR1 SGHRS, CDR2 YFSETQ. The germline V and J ends were trimmed by 4 bases and 1 base, with 9 bases remaining between them. The CDR3 is 13 amino acids.

This clone was counted once. This sequence joins TRBV7-8 and TRBJ1-5; D is unresolved. The V end lost 2 bases, the J end lost 1 base, and 12 bases lay between the germline ends. The CDR3 covers 16 residues. The V gene's germline CDR1 is SGHVS and CDR2 FQNEAQ. CDR3 region: CASSLFLKESNQPQHF. In DNA, the CDR3 is TGTGCCAGCAGCTTATTTCTAAAGGAGAGCAATCAGCCCCAGCATTTT.

This clone has just a few counts. The chain carries TRBV9 and TRBJ1-1, with a possible D match to TRBD1 (5 bases). The CDR3 length is 14 residues. CDR1 and CDR2 from the germline V gene are SGDLS and YYNGEE. Trimming cost V 4 bases and J 6 bases, with 16 bases left between them. The CDR3 spells CASSTGRDEPEAFF. The CDR3 DNA is TGTGCCAGCAGCACGGGGCGGGATGAGCCTGAAGCTTTCTTT. The variable domain in full, completed from reference TRBV9 and TRBJ1-1, reads DSGVTQTPKHLITATGQRVTLRCSPRSGDLSVYWYQQSLDQGLQFLIQYYNGEERAKGNILERFSAQQFPDLHSELNLSSLELGDSALYFCASSTGRDEPEAFFGQGTRLTVV.

The rearrangement links TRBV9 to TRBJ2-7; tentatively, D is TRBD2 (6 bases). CDR1 SGDLS and CDR2 YYNGEE come from the germline V gene. The V and J ends lost 4 bases and 6 bases respectively, with 11 bases between them. The length of the CDR3 is 12 residues. CDR3 loop: CASSLRGSEQYF. The CDR3 nucleotides are TGTGCCAGCAGCCTCCGGGGGAGCGAGCAGTACTTC.

The J gene is TRBJ1-1, the V gene TRBV7-6; 9 nucleotides line up with TRBD1. This CDR3 has 14 residues. CDR1 SGHVS and CDR2 FNYEAQ come from the germline V gene. V gave up 1 base and J gave up 4 bases; unmatched junction bases: 1. This CDR3 is CASSLGTGVTEAFF. CDR3 sequence (DNA): TGTGCCAGCAGCTTAGGGACAGGGGTCACTGAAGCTTTCTTT.

This rearrangement joins TRBV5-5 to TRBJ2-5; a weak D match, TRBD2 (6 bases). Germline V gene lookup returns CDR1 SGHKS and CDR2 YYEKEE (reference sequence). The CDR3 is 14 amino acids. Trimming cost V 5 bases and J 2 bases, with 13 bases left between them. The CDR3 sequence is CASRGGSGQETQYF. The CDR3 DNA reads TGTGCCAGCAGGGGGGGTTCCGGGCAAGAGACCCAGTACTTC.

The DNA of the CDR3 is TGTGCCAGCAGTGAACAGGGACAGGGGGACACCATATATTTT. Protein: CASSEQGQGDTIYF. The chain uses TRBV25-1 and TRBJ1-3; 11 nucleotides align to TRBD1. Trimming cost V 2 bases and J 8 bases; bases outside gene matches: 2. The CDR3 consists of 14 residues. Germline V lookup: CDR1 MGHDK, CDR2 SYGVNS.

The J gene is TRBJ1-1, the V gene TRBV7-3; the D is unclear. The CDR3 extends over 12 amino acids. The V end lost 4 bases, the J end lost 8 bases, and 11 bases lay between the germline ends. Germline V gives CDR1 SGHTA, CDR2 FQGTGA. CDR3 amino acids: CASSYGSGEAFF. The CDR3 region has the DNA TGTGCCAGCAGCTACGGGAGTGGCGAAGCTTTCTTT.

The V call is TRBV6-4, the J call TRBJ2-3, with 8 nucleotides matching TRBD2. Germline V gene sequence: CDR1 MRHNA, CDR2 SNTAGT. With V trimmed by 6 bases and J by 6 bases, 11 bases remained unmatched. CDR3 size: 15 residues. In DNA, the CDR3 is TGTGCCAGCAGCGCCGAGGAAGCGGGAGCGGATACGCAGTATTTT. Its protein product is CASSAEEAGADTQYF.

The chain combines TRBV5-1 with TRBJ2-5; D remains ambiguous. Looked up from germline, CDR1 is SGHRS and CDR2 is YFSETQ. There are 15 residues in the CDR3. The germline V and J ends were trimmed by 2 bases and 5 bases, with 16 bases remaining between them. The CDR3 here is CASSFITAPLETQYF. The CDR3, as DNA: TGCGCCAGCAGCTTTATAACAGCCCCCCTGGAGACCCAGTACTTC.

The chain couples TRBV28 to TRBJ1-1; TRBD1 matches at 11 bases. Germline V gives CDR1 MDHEN, CDR2 SYDVKM. J lost 3 bases, V lost 4 bases, and 7 bases had no gene match. The CDR3 runs 16 residues. Here the CDR3 DNA reads TGTGCCAGCAGTTGGACAGGGGGCGTTCGTCACACTGAAGCTTTCTTT. This encodes CASSWTGGVRHTEAFF.

V usage is TRBV19 and J usage is TRBJ2-5, with unresolved D. CDR1 and CDR2 (germline): LNHDA, SQIVND (reference sequence). The CDR3 contains 14 residues. Trimming removed 5 bases at V and 0 bases at J, with 10 bases between. As DNA, the CDR3 is TGTGCCAGTAGTCCCGACTGGAACCAAGAGACCCAGTACTTC. Protein product: CASSPDWNQETQYF.

The chain employs TRBV6-1 and TRBJ2-2; D is possibly TRBD2 (6 bases). The germline V and J ends were trimmed by 2 bases and 1 base, with 14 bases remaining between them. Germline V lookup: CDR1 MNHNS, CDR2 SASEGT. This CDR3 spans 17 amino acids. Here the CDR3 reads CASSEWRVALNTGELFF. The CDR3 bases are TGTGCCAGCAGTGAATGGAGGGTAGCACTGAACACCGGGGAGCTGTTTTTT.

This clone is a singleton in its sample. The chain links TRBV7-7 to TRBJ1-1; D gene uncertain. This CDR3 contains 13 residues. CDR1 is SSHAT, CDR2 FNYEAQ, per germline (reference sequence). V was clipped by 0 bases and J by 8 bases, with 10 bases between them. The CDR3 loop reads CASSLALTTEAFF. The CDR3 nucleotides are TGTGCCAGCAGCTTAGCCTTGACAACCGAAGCTTTCTTT. The variable domain in full, completed from reference TRBV7-7 and TRBJ1-1, reads GAGVSQSPRYKVTKRGQDVTLRCDPISSHATLYWYQQALGQGPEFLTYFNYEAQPDKSGLPSDRFSAERPEGSISTLTIQRTEQRDSAMYRCASSLALTTEAFFGQGTRLTVV.

This chain joins TRBV7-2 and TRBJ1-6, with 7 nucleotides matching TRBD1. The germline V gene has CDR1 SGHTA and CDR2 FQGNSA. CDR3 length: 17 amino acids. Trimming at V came to 0 bases and at J to 6 bases, leaving 8 bases not matched to a gene. The CDR3 DNA reads TGTGCCAGCAGCTTAGCGCGAGGGACAGCGATTAATTCACCCCTCCACTTT. This codes for CASSLARGTAINSPLHF.

The chain recombines TRBV7-8 with TRBJ2-1; TRBD2 matches 9 bases. Germline V gene sequence: CDR1 SGHVS, CDR2 FQNEAQ. This CDR3 has 18 residues. V lost 0 bases to trimming and J lost 0 bases; unmatched junction nucleotides: 6. Here the CDR3 reads CASSLASGGLSSYNEQFF. The CDR3 bases are TGTGCCAGCAGCTTAGCTAGCGGGGGCCTGAGCTCCTACAATGAGCAGTTCTTC.

The V call is TRBV7-9, the J call TRBJ1-3; D call uncertain. CDR1 SEHNR and CDR2 FQNEAQ come from the germline V gene (reference sequence). Trimming stripped 1 base from V and 4 bases from J, with 11 bases between. The length of the CDR3 is 15 residues. The CDR3 sequence is CASSLGQIAGNTIYF. CDR3 DNA: TGTGCCAGCAGCTTAGGTCAGATCGCCGGAAACACCATATATTTT.

The rearrangement joins TRBV4-1 to TRBJ2-5; TRBD2 aligns across 12 bases. The germline V gene has CDR1 MGHRA and CDR2 YSYEKL. J lost 5 bases, V lost 4 bases, and 8 bases had no gene match. The CDR3 loop spans 16 amino acids. In DNA, the CDR3 is TGCGCCAGCAGCCCAAACCTGCTAGCGGGGGGGGAGACCCAGTACTTC. This translates into CASSPNLLAGGETQYF.

This sequence joins TRBV27 and TRBJ2-7; D is unresolved. The CDR3 runs to 10 residues. The ends were cut back, 4 bases at V and 6 bases at J, with 4 bases in the middle. CDR1 and CDR2 from the germline V gene are MNHEY and SMNVEV (reference sequence). The CDR3 DNA follows: TGTGCCAGCAGTTGGAGCGAGCAGTACTTC. Translated, it gives CASSWSEQYF.

Points on this clone: Other DNA sequences in this sample translate to the same CDR3. The genes are TRBV7-2 and TRBJ2-7; D call uncertain. The CDR3 covers 12 residues. V was pared by 2 bases and J by 3 bases, with 5 bases between. Germline-derived CDR1 and CDR2 are SGHTA and FQGNSA. The chain's CDR3 is CASSLRSYEQYF. DNA for the CDR3: TGTGCCAGCAGCTTAAGGAGCTACGAGCAGTACTTC.